The next 32 T cell receptor beta chains were all read from a single sample in a study of cytomegalovirus exposure and HLA in healthy donors. Use of 60 Vbeta and 13 Jbeta primers characterized the PCR. Libraries were prepared by immunoSEQ multiplex PCR; TCRdb keeps only in-frame clonotypes and omits some of them. Reported are some 130,000 clones; the ten largest clones contain 1.5% to 2%. Sequenced: PBMCs. The receptors here all came from a man aged 18 to 29 in good health and CMV-seronegative.

The chain uses TRBV7-9 and TRBJ2-3; 10 nucleotides match TRBD1. Germline V gene lookup returns CDR1 SEHNR and CDR2 FQNEAQ (reference sequence). J gave up 9 bases and V 4 bases, and 7 bases lay outside the gene matches. The CDR3 runs 14 residues. DNA of the CDR3: TGTGCCAGCAGCTCCATTACGGGACAGGGGACGCAGTATTTT. Translating it yields CASSSITGQGTQYF.

The rearrangement links TRBV5-1 to TRBJ2-5; 9 bases align to TRBD1. The J call may be wrong; the DNA end is better matched by TRBJ2-7. In germline, CDR1 is SGHRS, CDR2 YFSETQ. CDR3 length: 13 amino acids. The CDR3 DNA sequence: TGCGCCAGCAGAACGGGACAGGGTTACGAGCAGTACTTC. This gives the protein CASRTGQGYEQYF.

The V call is TRBV7-2, the J call TRBJ1-4, with a weak D call TRBD1 (6 bases). The CDR3 covers 12 residues. The germline gives CDR1 SGHTA, CDR2 FQGNSA. The ends were cut back, 6 bases at V and 12 bases at J, with 14 bases in the middle. CDR3 sequence (DNA): TGTGCCAGCAGGTTGGGCAGGGGACAACTGTTTTTT. Translated, it gives CASRLGRGQLFF.

The rearrangement links TRBV7-9 to TRBJ1-5; 7 bases are shared with TRBD1. Looked up from germline, CDR1 is SEHNR and CDR2 is FQNEAQ (reference sequence). Unmatched junction bases numbered 15, after V lost 4 bases and J lost 6 bases. The CDR3 sequence is 17 residues long. In DNA, the CDR3 is TGTGCCAGCAGCTCATTTCCGTTGGATCAGGGGGGTCAGCCCCAGCATTTT. It codes for CASSSFPLDQGGQPQHF.

The rearrangement uses TRBV29-1 and TRBJ2-7, with TRBD1 matching 10 bases. CDR1 is SQVTM, CDR2 ANQGSEA, per germline. After removal of 6 bases from V and 3 bases from J, the junction contained 5 bases not matched to a gene. The CDR3 totals 13 residues. CDR3 DNA sequence: TGCAGCGTAACCGGGACAGGGGACTACGAGCAGTACTTC. Translating it yields CSVTGTGDYEQYF.

The V call is TRBV7-7, the J call TRBJ1-1; D is unresolved. The CDR3 length is 13 residues. The germline V and J ends were trimmed by 2 bases and 1 base, with 5 bases remaining between them. The germline CDR1 and CDR2 sequences are SSHAT and FNYEAQ (reference sequence). The CDR3 reads CASSLSGNTEAFF. The CDR3 DNA reads as TGTGCCAGCAGCTTATCAGGGAACACTGAAGCTTTCTTT.

The gene calls are TRBV19 and TRBJ1-3, with D possibly TRBD1 on 5 matching bases. The CDR3 runs to 15 residues. The germline gives CDR1 LNHDA, CDR2 SQIVND (reference sequence). V gave up 4 bases and J gave up 0 bases, with 10 bases separating them. In DNA form, the CDR3 reads TGTGCCAGTAGTAATACAGGCTTCTCTGGAAACACCATATATTTT. This codes for CASSNTGFSGNTIYF.

V gene TRBV29-1 combines with J gene TRBJ2-2, with a tentative D call TRBD2 (5 bases). The CDR3 length is 13 residues. Per germline, CDR1 SQVTM and CDR2 ANQGSEA. The DNA for the CDR3 is TGCAGTATAGGGAGATCGAACACCGGGGAGCTGTTTTTT. This codes for CSIGRSNTGELFF.

V gene TRBV6-1 combines with J gene TRBJ2-7; 9 bases align to TRBD1. Unmatched junction bases numbered 9, after V lost 0 bases and J lost 3 bases. The germline CDR1 and CDR2 sequences are MNHNS and SASEGT. This CDR3 contains 17 residues. This CDR3 is CASSEAIMRTGVYEQYF. The CDR3 nucleotides are TGTGCCAGCAGTGAAGCCATTATGCGGACAGGGGTCTACGAGCAGTACTTC.

This rearrangement joins TRBV7-9 to TRBJ2-7; 11 bases agree with TRBD2. This CDR3 is built from 15 residues. Per the germline V gene, CDR1 is SEHNR and CDR2 is FQNEAQ (reference sequence). Germline trimming cut 4 bases from V and 2 bases from J; bases unmatched to any gene: 4. Here the CDR3 reads CASSSTSGETYEQYF. DNA for the CDR3: TGTGCCAGCAGCTCGACTAGCGGGGAGACCTACGAGCAGTACTTC. The full variable domain, in which reference TRBV7-9 and TRBJ2-7 provide the parts outside the CDR3, is DTGVSQNPRHKITKRGQNVTFRCDPISEHNRLYWYRQTLGQGPEFLTYFQNEAQLEKSRLLSDRFSAERPKGSFSTLEIQRTEQGDSAMYLCASSSTSGETYEQYFGPGTRLTVT.

The V call is TRBV30, the J call TRBJ1-2, with TRBD1 matching over 7 bases. Trimming cost V 2 bases and J 4 bases; bases outside gene matches: 7. CDR3 length: 14 amino acids. Germline lookup yields CDR1 GTSNPN and CDR2 SVGIG (reference sequence). The CDR3 is CAWSYRGFSYGYTF. In nucleotides, the CDR3 is TGTGCCTGGAGTTACAGGGGATTCAGCTATGGCTACACCTTC.

V usage is TRBV7-2 and J usage is TRBJ1-4, with 9 bases aligning to TRBD1. The CDR3 has 17 amino acids. Trimming took 4 bases from V and 2 from J; bases not matched to a gene: 8. Germline-derived CDR1 and CDR2 are SGHTA and FQGNSA. CDR3 in amino acids: CASSSTRTGVTNEKLFF. The CDR3 DNA is TGTGCCAGCAGCTCTACCAGGACAGGGGTGACTAATGAAAAACTGTTTTTT.

The chain combines TRBV7-9 with TRBJ2-4, with TRBD1 matching over 9 bases. The CDR3 loop spans 16 amino acids. From germline, CDR1 is SEHNR and CDR2 FQNEAQ (reference sequence). Trimming cost V 5 bases and J 1 base; bases outside gene matches: 6. Written as DNA, the CDR3 is TGTGCCAGCAGCACCAGACAGGGGGAGGCCAAAAACATTCAGTACTTC. This encodes CASSTRQGEAKNIQYF.

V usage is TRBV10-3 and J usage is TRBJ2-3, with 7 bases aligning to TRBD1. Germline assignment: CDR1 ENHRY and CDR2 SYGVKD. The length of the CDR3 is 12 residues. The CDR3 coding sequence is TGTGGGACAGGTGCTAGCACAGATACGCAGTATTTT. This sequence encodes CGTGASTDTQYF.

The chain combines TRBV2 with TRBJ1-5, with 10 bases aligning to TRBD1. The germline gives CDR1 SNHLY, CDR2 FYNNEI. V was clipped by 3 bases and J by 2 bases; unmatched bases: 7. The CDR3 spans 17 residues. CDR3 amino acids: CASSDHLGTGGNQPQHF. As DNA, the CDR3 is TGTGCCAGCAGTGATCACCTCGGGACAGGGGGCAATCAGCCCCAGCATTTT.

This CDR3 reads CASGLAQGAATEAFF. The CDR3 DNA sequence: TGTGCTAGTGGTTTGGCACAGGGGGCGGCCACTGAAGCTTTCTTT. The V and J genes are TRBV12-5 and TRBJ1-1, with 9 nucleotides matching TRBD1. This CDR3 spans 15 amino acids. With 1 base clipped from V and 4 bases from J, the junction kept 4 bases outside the gene matches. Germline V gene lookup returns CDR1 LGHNT and CDR2 FRNRAP. Combining the CDR3 with reference TRBV12-5 and TRBJ1-1 gives the whole variable domain DARVTQTPRHKVTEMGQEVTMRCQPILGHNTVFWYRQTMMQGLELLAYFRNRAPLDDSGMPKDRFSAEMPDATLATLKIQPSEPRDSAVYFCASGLAQGAATEAFFGQGTRLTVV.

This chain joins TRBV5-1 and TRBJ1-2, with D uncertain. CDR1 and CDR2 from the germline V gene are SGHRS and YFSETQ. CDR3 length: 16 amino acids. Deletions cut 0 bases from V and 0 bases from J, with 12 bases between. CDR3 nucleotides: TGCGCCAGCAGCTTGGGAGTCGCAGGCCCTAACTATGGCTACACCTTC. Its protein product is CASSLGVAGPNYGYTF.

This chain connects TRBV6-5 to TRBJ1-3; no firm D call. The V gene lost 8 bases and the J gene lost 4 bases, with 9 bases spanning the gap. The CDR3 consists of 12 residues. Germline V gene data show CDR1 as MNHEY and CDR2 as SVGAGI. The CDR3 reads CASYSSGNTIYF. CDR3 DNA: TGTGCCAGCTACTCCTCCGGAAACACCATATATTTT.

This chain uses TRBV19 with TRBJ1-5; D is ambiguous. The V and J ends lost 6 bases and 1 base respectively, with 10 bases between them. Germline lookup yields CDR1 LNHDA and CDR2 SQIVND (reference sequence). The CDR3 is made up of 14 amino acids. In DNA, the CDR3 is TGTGCCAGTAGCCCCGGAGGGAGCAATCAGCCCCAGCATTTT. Amino acid sequence: CASSPGGSNQPQHF.

V and J are TRBV9 and TRBJ1-2; a possible D gene is TRBD1 (5 bases). This CDR3 is built from 10 residues. The V end lost 10 bases, the J end lost 4 bases, and 8 bases lay between the germline ends. CDR1 SGDLS and CDR2 YYNGEE come from the germline V gene. The CDR3 loop is CASGGYGYTF. CDR3 in DNA: TGTGCCTCGGGGGGCTATGGCTACACCTTC. The full variable domain, completed using reference TRBV9 and TRBJ1-2, is DSGVTQTPKHLITATGQRVTLRCSPRSGDLSVYWYQQSLDQGLQFLIQYYNGEERAKGNILERFSAQQFPDLHSELNLSSLELGDSALYFCASGGYGYTFGSGTRLTVV.

This rearrangement joins TRBV4-1 to TRBJ2-1, with no clear D. CDR1 MGHRA and CDR2 YSYEKL come from the germline V gene. This CDR3 contains 15 residues. Trimming removed 1 base from V and 6 bases from J, with 13 bases in between. The DNA of the CDR3 is TGCGCCAGCAGCCAAGGGGTACTCACGGGCAATGAGCAGTTCTTC. Protein product: CASSQGVLTGNEQFF.

The rearrangement joins TRBV11-2 to TRBJ1-2, with D tentatively TRBD1 (6 bases). The CDR3 has 15 amino acids. The V gene's germline CDR1 is SGHAT and CDR2 FQNNGV. V lost 1 base and J 1 base, leaving 10 bases between the germline ends. The CDR3 nucleotides are TGTGCCAGCAGCTTAGGACAGGTCCTTAACTATGGCTACACCTTC. Its protein is CASSLGQVLNYGYTF.

The CDR3 bases are TGTGCCAGCAGCGTAGACCCCTCCAGGAACACTGAAGCTTTCTTT. It specifies CASSVDPSRNTEAFF. This chain connects TRBV9 to TRBJ1-1; D is unresolved. There are 15 residues in the CDR3. Germline V CDR1 and CDR2: SGDLS, YYNGEE. Trimming took off 0 bases at V and 1 base at J, with 10 bases between the two ends.

This chain uses TRBV5-1 with TRBJ2-3, with D maybe TRBD1 (6 bases). CDR3 length: 17 residues. Germline CDR1 is SGHRS and CDR2 is YFSETQ. The ends were cut back, 0 bases at V and 0 bases at J, with 14 bases in the middle. Here the CDR3 DNA reads TGCGCCAGCAGCTTGGATAGACAGGCAATTAGCACAGATACGCAGTATTTT. Its translation: CASSLDRQAISTDTQYF. Filled out from reference TRBV5-1 and TRBJ2-3, the complete variable domain reads KAGVTQTPRYLIKTRGQQVTLSCSPISGHRSVSWYQQTPGQGLQFLFEYFSETQRNKGNFPGRFSGRQFSNSRSEMNVSTLELGDSALYLCASSLDRQAISTDTQYFGPGTRLTVL.

This chain joins TRBV9 and TRBJ2-6, with D possibly being TRBD2 (5 bases). Germline CDR1 and CDR2: SGDLS and YYNGEE. The CDR3 has 14 residues. Between the trimmed V and J ends, which lost 4 bases and 2 bases, there was a span of 7 bases. The CDR3 sequence is CASSSGPGANVLTF. The CDR3, as DNA: TGTGCCAGCAGCAGCGGTCCTGGGGCCAACGTCCTGACTTTC.

The gene calls are TRBV5-6 and TRBJ1-2; tentatively, D is TRBD1 (6 bases). CDR1 is SGHDT, CDR2 YYEEEE, per germline. CDR3 length: 14 residues. Trimming stripped 3 bases from V and 8 bases from J, with 17 bases between. CDR3 in amino acids: CASSSPDSVVGYTF. The CDR3 coding sequence is TGTGCCAGCAGCTCACCGGACAGCGTGGTGGGCTACACCTTC. Full variable domain (rest looked up from reference TRBV5-6 and TRBJ1-2): DAGVTQSPTHLIKTRGQQVTLRCSPKSGHDTVSWYQQALGQGPQFIFQYYEEEERQRGNFPDRFSGHQFPNYSSELNVNALLLGDSALYLCASSSPDSVVGYTFGSGTRLTVV.

Notes on this clone: The germline gene is not matched at one end of the junction; a read error may be the cause. The chain couples TRBV30 to TRBJ2-5; tentatively, D is TRBD1 (8 bases). The CDR3 sequence is 11 residues long. The germline V gene encodes CDR1 GTSNPN and CDR2 SVGIG (reference sequence). This chain's CDR3 is CAWETGGGGNF. The DNA of the CDR3 is TGTGCCTGGGAAACAGGGGGGGGTGGGAACTTC.

The rearrangement joins TRBV11-2 to TRBJ1-3, with D tentatively TRBD1 (5 bases). The CDR3 is 15 amino acids. CDR1 SGHAT and CDR2 FQNNGV come from the germline V gene. V shed 2 bases and J shed 4 bases, with 12 bases lying between them. The CDR3: CASSLRAGVGNTIYF. The CDR3 nucleotides are TGTGCCAGCAGCTTAAGAGCGGGGGTCGGAAACACCATATATTTT.

CDR3 sequence (DNA): TGTGCCAGCACAGGCGTCACGCACTCCTACAATGAGCAGTTCTTC. It encodes CASTGVTHSYNEQFF. The chain has TRBV2 and TRBJ2-1; no clear D gene. The CDR3 runs to 15 residues. Deletions cut 7 bases from V and 0 bases from J, with 13 bases between. The germline V gene has CDR1 SNHLY and CDR2 FYNNEI.

Written as DNA, the CDR3 is TGTGCCAGCAGCTTATTAGTCGACGGGGTAAACGAGCAGTACTTC. It codes for CASSLLVDGVNEQYF. The chain couples TRBV11-2 to TRBJ2-7; tentative D call: TRBD2 (5 bases). V lost 2 bases to trimming and J lost 5 bases, with 16 bases between them. This CDR3 region has 15 residues. Germline CDR1 SGHAT, CDR2 FQNNGV.

The chain combines TRBV5-1 with TRBJ2-7; the D gene is possibly TRBD1 (6 bases). The CDR3 sequence is 14 residues long. Between the trimmed V and J ends, which lost 4 bases and 2 bases, there was a span of 13 bases. Germline V gene lookup returns CDR1 SGHRS and CDR2 YFSETQ. CDR3 DNA: TGCGCCAGCAGCGCCCGACAGGAGGCCTACGAGCAGTACTTC. It translates to CASSARQEAYEQYF.

The V gene is TRBV7-2, the J gene TRBJ2-2, with D possibly being TRBD2 (6 bases). The V end lost 5 bases, the J end lost 4 bases, and 14 bases lay between the germline ends. The length of the CDR3 is 15 residues. Per the germline V gene, CDR1 is SGHTA and CDR2 is FQGNSA. CDR3 region: CASSELAIITGELFF. The CDR3 coding sequence is TGTGCCAGCAGCGAGCTAGCGATCATCACCGGGGAGCTGTTTTTT.